The 20 T cell receptor beta chains given below trace back to one sample, sequenced in a study of OX40 agonist ivuxolimab in advanced cancers. Some clones are missing from TCRdb's copy, which holds only in-frame ones; the method was immunoSEQ multiplex PCR. The repertoire holds roughly 49,000 clones, with 65% to 85% as singletons. The sequenced sample was CD4+ or CD8+ T cells sorted from blood, obtained in a trial of the OX40 agonist ivuxolimab. These receptors all come from an adult with an advanced solid tumor such as melanoma, head and neck, liver or kidney cancer.

The chain employs TRBV5-6 and TRBJ2-7; D ambiguous. The V and J ends lost 3 bases and 3 bases respectively, with 13 bases between them. This CDR3 is 14 amino acids long. Germline V gene lookup returns CDR1 SGHDT and CDR2 YYEEEE. The CDR3 protein is CASSSHMGNYEQYF. CDR3 sequence (DNA): TGTGCCAGCAGCTCGCATATGGGGAACTACGAGCAGTACTTC.

This chain uses TRBV10-2 with TRBJ2-2, with 7 bases identical to TRBD1. The CDR3 totals 15 residues. V lost 7 bases and J lost 3; bases outside the gene matches: 8. CDR1 and CDR2 (germline): WSHSY, SAAADI. CDR3 protein: CASTLQGVDTGELFF. The CDR3 bases are TGCGCCAGCACCCTCCAGGGGGTGGACACCGGGGAGCTGTTTTTT.

This chain links TRBV7-6 with TRBJ2-4; TRBD1 or TRBD2 may be the D gene (5 bases each). The CDR3 is 12 residues long. The germline V gene encodes CDR1 SGHVS and CDR2 FNYEAQ. Deletions cut 5 bases from V and 7 bases from J, with 9 bases between. The CDR3 loop reads CASSRDDNIQYF. The CDR3 DNA sequence: TGTGCCAGCAGCCGGGACGACAACATTCAGTACTTC.

This chain connects TRBV19 to TRBJ2-1; the D gene is possibly TRBD2 (5 bases). This CDR3 region has 15 residues. Germline loops: CDR1 LNHDA, CDR2 SQIVND (reference sequence). The germline V and J ends were trimmed by 7 bases and 0 bases, with 13 bases remaining between them. The CDR3 region is CASKVDFSSYNEQFF. CDR3 nucleotide sequence: TGTGCCAGTAAGGTGGACTTTAGCTCCTACAATGAGCAGTTCTTC.

The chain employs TRBV5-1 and TRBJ1-5; D remains ambiguous. This CDR3 has 14 amino acids. Looked up from germline, CDR1 is SGHRS and CDR2 is YFSETQ. Trimming stripped 0 bases from V and 6 bases from J, with 10 bases between. CDR3 loop: CASSLEGTGQPQHF. For the CDR3, the DNA is TGCGCCAGCAGCTTGGAGGGAACGGGTCAGCCCCAGCATTTT.

The DNA of the CDR3 is TGTGCCAGCAGCTTCGGACGCCCGGTCTCCTACAATGAGCAGTTCTTC. Protein sequence: CASSFGRPVSYNEQFF. This chain joins TRBV5-4 and TRBJ2-1; D is ambiguous. The length of the CDR3 is 16 residues. CDR1 SGHNT and CDR2 YYREEE come from the germline V gene (reference sequence). V was clipped by 2 bases and J by 0 bases, with 12 bases between them.

This chain uses TRBV5-1 with TRBJ2-3; 7 nucleotides match TRBD2. This CDR3 is built from 14 residues. Germline CDR1 SGHRS, CDR2 YFSETQ. Germline trimming cut 0 bases from V and 4 bases from J; bases unmatched to any gene: 2. CDR3 nucleotide sequence: TGCGCCAGCAGCTTGGGTGGGGGGGCAGATACGCAGTATTTT. Translating it yields CASSLGGGADTQYF.

This clone was picked up one time. The chain carries TRBV9 and TRBJ2-5, with TRBD2 matching over 8 bases. CDR1 is SGDLS, CDR2 YYNGEE, per germline. This CDR3 contains 14 residues. J was trimmed by 1 base and V by 4 bases; bases with no gene match: 3. The CDR3 protein is CASSRRGAQETQYF. In nucleotides, the CDR3 is TGTGCCAGCAGCCGGCGGGGGGCCCAAGAGACCCAGTACTTC.

A few counts support this clone. The chain recombines TRBV5-1 with TRBJ2-5; no definite D call. The V end lost 0 bases, the J end lost 5 bases, and 8 bases lay between the germline ends. Looked up from germline, CDR1 is SGHRS and CDR2 is YFSETQ. CDR3 size: 13 residues. The CDR3 coding sequence is TGCGCCAGCAGCTTGGATTGGCTGGAGACCCAGTACTTC. Amino acids: CASSLDWLETQYF.

This rearrangement joins TRBV7-9 to TRBJ2-3; 14 nucleotides line up with TRBD2. Germline values: CDR1 SEHNR, CDR2 FQNEAQ (reference sequence). The CDR3 loop spans 17 amino acids. The ends lost 1 base at V and 5 bases at J; junction bases unmatched: 5. CDR3 in DNA: TGTGCCAGCAGCTTAGGGGCCGGGACTAGCGGGGGAGATACGCAGTATTTT. It yields the protein CASSLGAGTSGGDTQYF. Using reference TRBV7-9 and TRBJ2-3 for the parts outside the CDR3, the full variable domain is DTGVSQNPRHKITKRGQNVTFRCDPISEHNRLYWYRQTLGQGPEFLTYFQNEAQLEKSRLLSDRFSAERPKGSFSTLEIQRTEQGDSAMYLCASSLGAGTSGGDTQYFGPGTRLTVL.

This clone has just a few counts. The CDR3 DNA reads as TGTGCCAGCGGTAAGACAGGGAACAGCAATCAGCCCCAGCATTTT. This sequence encodes CASGKTGNSNQPQHF. The chain couples TRBV6-1 to TRBJ1-5; 7 positions agree with TRBD1. This CDR3 contains 15 residues. After removal of 8 bases from V and 1 base from J, the junction contained 8 bases not matched to a gene. The germline V gene has CDR1 MNHNS and CDR2 SASEGT.

This clone was recorded only once. CDR3: CASSFFVGGGPPSTDTQYF. The CDR3 DNA reads as TGTGCCAGCAGCTTTTTCGTCGGCGGGGGGCCCCCTAGCACAGATACGCAGTATTTT. V usage is TRBV11-2 and J usage is TRBJ2-3; 8 bases align to TRBD2. This CDR3 is built from 19 residues. V gave up 3 bases and J gave up 0 bases; unmatched junction bases: 14. The germline V gene has CDR1 SGHAT and CDR2 FQNNGV.

V gene TRBV5-1 combines with J gene TRBJ2-5; 13 nucleotides match TRBD2. Per the germline V gene, CDR1 is SGHRS and CDR2 is YFSETQ. This CDR3 region has 15 residues. Trimming at V came to 3 bases and at J to 3 bases, leaving 2 bases not matched to a gene. The CDR3 bases are TGCGCCAGCAGCTGGACTAGCGGGGGCAAAGAGACCCAGTACTTC. It codes for CASSWTSGGKETQYF.

The chain links TRBV2 to TRBJ2-3; TRBD1 agrees at 7 bases. The junction had 12 bases not matched to a gene; V was cut back by 7 bases and J by 5 bases. CDR1 and CDR2 (germline): SNHLY, FYNNEI. This CDR3 is built from 15 residues. The CDR3 coding sequence is TGTGCCAGCAAATTTGAAGGGGGCCGGGGAGATACGCAGTATTTT. Translated, it gives CASKFEGGRGDTQYF.

This clone was seen a single time. The chain combines TRBV2 with TRBJ1-4; D not certain. The CDR3 runs to 13 residues. Germline V CDR1 and CDR2: SNHLY, FYNNEI. The germline V and J ends were trimmed by 5 bases and 0 bases, with 4 bases remaining between them. The CDR3 sequence is CASSPATNEKLFF. The CDR3 nucleotides read TGTGCCAGCAGTCCTGCAACTAATGAAAAACTGTTTTTT.

V is TRBV11-3 and J is TRBJ2-2; D gene uncertain. V lost 5 bases and J lost 5, with 9 bases in between. CDR1 is SGHNT, CDR2 YENEEA, per germline. The CDR3 extends over 13 amino acids. CDR3 amino acids: CASSPKRTGELFF. DNA of the CDR3: TGTGCCAGCAGCCCAAAGAGGACCGGGGAGCTGTTTTTT. The variable domain in full, with the rest retrieved from reference TRBV11-3 and TRBJ2-2, is EAGVVQSPRYKIIEKKQPVAFWCNPISGHNTLYWYLQNLGQGPELLIRYENEEAVDDSQLPKDRFSAERLKGVDSTLKIQPAELGDSAVYLCASSPKRTGELFFGEGSRLTVL.

This chain connects TRBV18 to TRBJ2-7, with 12 bases aligning to TRBD1. CDR1 is KGHSH and CDR2 is LQKENI in the germline V gene. Trimming at V came to 3 bases and at J to 4 bases, leaving 4 bases not matched to a gene. CDR3 length equals 15 residues. The CDR3 reads CASSPTGQGAYEQYF. CDR3 sequence (DNA): TGTGCCAGCTCACCCACGGGACAGGGGGCTTACGAGCAGTACTTC.

J is TRBJ2-2 and V is TRBV19; D is perhaps TRBD1 (5 bases). The germline CDR1 and CDR2 sequences are LNHDA and SQIVND (reference sequence). CDR3 size: 16 residues. Between the trimmed V and J ends, which lost 3 bases and 4 bases, there was a span of 15 bases. CDR3 nucleotide sequence: TGTGCCAGTAGTATCACAAGGGGCCCGGGCACCGGGGAGCTGTTTTTT. Protein: CASSITRGPGTGELFF.

V is TRBV28 and J is TRBJ2-5, with 9 nucleotides matching TRBD1. Trimming removed 6 bases from V and 1 base from J; junction bases left unmatched: 6. This CDR3 contains 15 residues. CDR1 is MDHEN, CDR2 SYDVKM, per germline. The CDR3 DNA is TGTGCCAGCAGGTCTGGGGACAGGGCCCAAGAGACCCAGTACTTC. This codes for CASRSGDRAQETQYF.

The chain uses TRBV4-2 and TRBJ1-2, with D unresolved. Trimming removed 0 bases at V and 7 bases at J, with 12 bases between. The CDR3 has 14 residues. The germline V gene encodes CDR1 LGHNA and CDR2 YNFKEQ. CDR3 DNA: TGTGCCAGCAGCCAAGATGTGGGGTCGGGTGGCTACACCTTC. Amino acid sequence: CASSQDVGSGGYTF.